This T cell receptor beta chain appears in the sequencing data of a study of identifying expanded T cells in peripheral blood (dated by TCRdb to the late 2010s). With respect to the entire study: Technical replicates were generated by sequencing separate aliquots of the same genomic DNA pool, with four replicates compared pairwise. General study outcomes and caveats: Across all healthy-donor time intervals, the beta-binomial model significantly lowered both the number of clones called differentially abundant and the false-positive rate. In all healthy donors, the variance in clone template counts between samples taken 2 to 3 weeks apart rose significantly as total template count increased. The binomial model flagged 0.9 to 1.5 differentially abundant clones between technical replicates, compared with about 16 over about 2 weeks and 18 to 20 over about four weeks. The authors expected that biological variance in healthy repertoires might rise further over much longer intervals, such as months to years.

According to the germline V gene, CDR1 reads SGHTA and CDR2 reads FQGNSA. Relative to germline, V is 1 base shorter and J is 8 bases shorter, with 15 bases between their ends. There are 15 amino acids in the CDR3, from cysteine to phenylalanine inclusive. Solely the CDR3 DNA is kept, with 45 bases framed from the first base. The immunoSEQ Assay, which uses bias-controlled multiplex PCR amplification of genomic DNA, was used to profile TCRbeta CDR3 regions. The authors' pipeline ran thus. To quantify the absolute abundance of each unique TCRbeta CDR3 region, the sequences were collapsed and filtered. Two models were used to test differential abundance: a binomial model (Fisher-equivalent) and a beta-binomial model that adds time-dependent variance fitted from healthy donors. Any clone with fewer than 5 combined templates was excluded, and a clone was called differentially abundant if its Benjamini-Hochberg FDR was below 0.01. The form v = (b*log(k)+a)^2 was used to model beta-binomial variance as a function of total template count across the two samples. In TCRdb, the immuneACCESS table is reduced to in-frame sequences with V and J assigned. These tables do not hold every clone; where another copy was compared, an unresolved V gene accounts for under half, and the others remain unexplained. Clonal size and the V and J genes are those of that table, whereas D and trimming came from the DNA. This sample has over 100,000 clones in its table, and 88% of those were observed once. 7% to 9% of the sample rests with the top ten.

This clone appeared once. Its specific antigen is unknown. Base qualities are not provided; no much larger clone lies one nucleotide away. No immune events such as infections were documented for the healthy donors during the collection period. Blood repertoires from healthy donors were used as a training cohort for calibrating time-dependent variance in a beta-binomial model of differential abundance of T-cell clones. The training cohort was composed of 10 or so healthy donors, 3 female and 7 male. The donors were between about 29 and 65 years old, with an average age of about 45 years. Whole blood from each healthy donor was obtained from a commercial supplier and was collected at three time points around 15 days apart. Genomic DNA was extracted from unsorted whole blood for immunosequencing.

The sequenced material came from blood. The origin of this receptor is a person between 18 and 69 years old in good health. Here the chain combines TRBV7-2 and TRBJ2-1; there is no confident call for the D gene. The DNA is as follows: TGTGCCAGCAGCTTAGTCTTCTCAGTAAGCGATGAGCAGTTCTTC. Its translation is CASSLVFSVSDEQFF. This CDR3, with the reference TRBV7-2 and TRBJ2-1 proteins standing in past its ends, gives the full variable domain GAGVSQSPSNKVTEKGKDVELRCDPISGHTALYWYRQSLGQGLEFLIYFQGNSAPDKSGLPSDRFSAERTGGSVSTLTIQRTQQEDSAVYLCASSLVFSVSDEQFFGPGTRLTVL.